This T cell receptor (beta chain) appears in the sequencing data of a study of blood T cell repertoires in COVID-19. The wider study: PBMCs, B-cell-depleted T cells, or T cells were the source of the cDNA or gDNA that made up the material.

This CDR3 has 15 amino acids. Only in-frame clones appear in the TCRdb table, and some are missing; sequencing was by immunoSEQ multiplex PCR. Among 120,000 or so clones, 65% to 90% were seen once, and the ten largest hold 6.6%. This TCR came from an older man with active or convalescent COVID-19. This chain links TRBV21-1 with TRBJ1-1; the table calls TRBD1, which could not be checked here. TRBV21-1 counts as a pseudogene. The sample comprised peripheral blood. The CDR3 DNA reads TGTGCCAGCAGCAAAGTCGGACAGGGCGGCACTGAAGCTTTCTTT. It codes for CASSKVGQGGTEAFF.